In this sample, the clone carrying this TCR beta chain turned up many times. Its antigen is as yet unknown. The sample belongs to a study of identical twins. Study-wide results and limits: Reduced insertions were recorded for abundant cord blood beta clonotypes, with no such pattern in memory repertoires.

Trimming stripped 4 bases from V and 7 bases from J, with 11 bases between. The CDR3 loop spans 13 amino acids. CDR1 MDHEN and CDR2 SYDVKM come from the germline V gene. Carrying unique molecular identifiers, the cDNA also gained a universal primer site through template switching. From the 5' RACE reads, TCRdb called clonotypes with MiXCR, one entry per CDR3 protein. The sample lists over 200,000 distinct CDR3 sequences, about 6.7% occurring once. The sample was also reused in another study, on T cells expressing NK-cell markers.

This sequence was found in a woman aged 18-29 years in good health. J is TRBJ1-5 and V is TRBV28; perhaps TRBD1 as D (5 bases). Input material: CD8+ T cells sorted from blood. CDR3 in DNA: TGTGCCAGCAGTTGGGACGGGACGCAGCCCCAGCATTTT. Its protein is CASSWDGTQPQHF.